One and the same sample provided the 9 T cell receptor beta chains below, sequenced in a study of cytomegalovirus exposure and HLA in healthy donors. Both 60 Vbeta primers and 13 Jbeta primers went into the PCR. The protocol was immunoSEQ multiplex PCR, while the TCRdb copy is restricted to in-frame clones and leaves out a portion. The table includes about 160,000 clones, almost 80% detected once. The sequencing sample was made of PBMCs. These receptors all come from a male donor in good health and CMV-seronegative.

V gene TRBV7-3 combines with J gene TRBJ2-5; a weak D match, TRBD2 (6 bases). The DNA end favors TRBJ2-7, so the J call may be wrong. This CDR3 region has 13 residues. Germline V gives CDR1 SGHTA, CDR2 FQGTGA. The CDR3 sequence is CASSPGGRHEQYF. The CDR3, as DNA: TGTGCCAGCAGCCCCGGGGGACGCCACGAGCAGTACTTC.

J is TRBJ2-7 and V is TRBV19, with TRBD1 matching over 8 bases. J was trimmed by 5 bases and V by 6 bases; bases with no gene match: 12. Per germline, CDR1 LNHDA and CDR2 SQIVND (reference sequence). The CDR3 runs to 15 residues. CDR3 sequence reads: CASRLTGGRQDEQYF. The CDR3 DNA reads TGTGCCAGTAGGCTAACAGGGGGGCGACAGGACGAGCAGTACTTC.

Here the CDR3 DNA reads TGTGCCAGCAGTTTTAAGGGGTCTGACGATACGCAGTATTTT. Translating it yields CASSFKGSDDTQYF. This chain uses TRBV27 with TRBJ2-3; D possibly corresponds to TRBD1 (5 bases). In germline, CDR1 is MNHEY, CDR2 SMNVEV (reference sequence). The CDR3 extends over 14 amino acids. Trimming removed 3 bases from V and 6 bases from J, with 13 bases in between.

CDR3 in amino acids: CASGGSQETQYF. The CDR3 region has the DNA TGTGCCAGCGGGGGGTCTCAAGAGACCCAGTACTTC. V gene TRBV5-4 combines with J gene TRBJ2-5, with D possibly being TRBD2 (6 bases). Trimming took off 7 bases at V and 2 bases at J, with 9 bases between the two ends. Germline CDR1 and CDR2: SGHNT and YYREEE (reference sequence). The CDR3 has 12 amino acids.

This sequence joins TRBV5-4 and TRBJ1-1; possibly TRBD1 for D (5 bases). Germline V gives CDR1 SGHNT, CDR2 YYREEE (reference sequence). The CDR3 totals 17 residues. V was cut by 4 bases and J by 2 bases, with 21 bases left in between. The CDR3 nucleotides read TGTGCCAGCAGCACCTTTCCCTTCGGGGGGAGAAACACTGAAGCTTTCTTT. As protein: CASSTFPFGGRNTEAFF. Variable domain in full (rest from reference TRBV5-4 and TRBJ1-1): ETGVTQSPTHLIKTRGQQVTLRCSSQSGHNTVSWYQQALGQGPQFIFQYYREEENGRGNFPPRFSGLQFPNYSSELNVNALELDDSALYLCASSTFPFGGRNTEAFFGQGTRLTVV.

V usage is TRBV19 and J usage is TRBJ2-4, with D unclear. Germline CDR1 reads LNHDA; CDR2 reads SQIVND (reference sequence). V lost 5 bases and J 3 bases, leaving 14 bases between the germline ends. The CDR3 is 15 amino acids. This CDR3 reads CASSVTGSGKNIQYF. DNA for the CDR3: TGTGCCAGTAGTGTTACCGGATCGGGCAAAAACATTCAGTACTTC.

V usage is TRBV5-4 and J usage is TRBJ1-4; 8 nucleotides agree with TRBD1. The CDR3 sequence is 14 residues long. The junction had 7 bases not matched to a gene; V was cut back by 4 bases and J by 8 bases. The germline gives CDR1 SGHNT, CDR2 YYREEE (reference sequence). CDR3 region: CASSPTGEKEKLFF. CDR3 sequence (DNA): TGTGCCAGCAGCCCGACAGGGGAGAAAGAAAAACTGTTTTTT.

The J gene is TRBJ1-2, the V gene TRBV9; 9 bases are shared with TRBD1. The germline V gene encodes CDR1 SGDLS and CDR2 YYNGEE. The CDR3 runs 14 residues. V lost 3 bases and J lost 4; bases outside the gene matches: 4. This CDR3 is CASSGTGGGYGYTF. In nucleotides, the CDR3 is TGTGCCAGCAGCGGAACAGGGGGCGGCTATGGCTACACCTTC.

The chain uses TRBV29-1 and TRBJ2-7; TRBD1 matches 7 bases. The J segment lost 3 bases and the V segment lost 4 bases, leaving 12 bases of the junction unmatched. This CDR3 is built from 15 residues. Per the germline V gene, CDR1 is SQVTM and CDR2 is ANQGSEA. CDR3 DNA: TGCAGCGTTGGAGAAGACCACAGGGGTTACTACGAGCAGTACTTC. This gives the protein CSVGEDHRGYYEQYF.